This entry concerns a single TCR beta chain. Its antigen remains unidentified. This entry is derived from a study of T cell responses to AZD1222 COVID-19 vaccine. Study findings and constraints: Recipients of two AZD1222 doses showed rising Spike-specific TCR breadth and depth. Among vaccine-associated CD4 TCRs, coverage spanned spike, with dominance at 160-218 and 743-854. The donor group comprised mostly white British people and more females; the analysis possibly underestimated clonal diversity. Baseline seropositivity occurred in only a handful of AZD1222 recipients.

This table comes from immunoSEQ multiplex PCR, and its TCRdb copy is limited to in-frame clones, with some not included. Among about 120,000 clones listed, about 90% were seen once. The J segment lost 0 bases and the V segment lost 3 bases, leaving 3 bases of the junction unmatched. Per the germline V gene, CDR1 is SGHDT and CDR2 is YYEEEE. This CDR3 is built from 15 residues. The specimen was peripheral blood, collected on day 0 of AZD1222 vaccination. This sequence was found in an adult in good health. The chain uses TRBV5-6 and TRBJ2-3, with TRBD1 matching 8 bases. The CDR3 DNA is TGTGCCAGCAGCTCCAGACAGGGGAGCACAGATACGCAGTATTTT. It specifies CASSSRQGSTDTQYF.